This TCR beta chain comes out of a study of cytomegalovirus exposure and HLA in healthy donors. Looking at the study overall: Inside one of the first data releases sat tens of millions of unique TCRs taken from HLA-typed donors. Broader study findings: Altogether, 150 to 200 TCR beta chains were recorded as cytomegalovirus-associated.

Healthy people donating bone marrow made up the donors. In regard to this clone: Its matching antigen is unknown.

PCR used 60 Vbeta primers and 13 Jbeta primers. Sequencing was performed with immunoSEQ multiplex PCR; in TCRdb, only in-frame clones are kept and a portion is missing. This sample carries under 120,000 clones, around two thirds of them seen once, and the ten largest clones take around 4%. This clonotype originated in a young man in good health and CMV-seropositive. The sample taken for sequencing was PBMCs.

CDR3 nucleotide sequence: TGCAGCGTCGCCGGCCGGGTTTCCACTGAAGCTTTCTTT. Protein product: CSVAGRVSTEAFF. The rearrangement links TRBV29-1 to TRBJ1-1; no clear D. The CDR3 covers 13 residues. Trimming stripped 6 bases from V and 4 bases from J, with 15 bases between. Germline V gene sequence: CDR1 SQVTM, CDR2 ANQGSEA.